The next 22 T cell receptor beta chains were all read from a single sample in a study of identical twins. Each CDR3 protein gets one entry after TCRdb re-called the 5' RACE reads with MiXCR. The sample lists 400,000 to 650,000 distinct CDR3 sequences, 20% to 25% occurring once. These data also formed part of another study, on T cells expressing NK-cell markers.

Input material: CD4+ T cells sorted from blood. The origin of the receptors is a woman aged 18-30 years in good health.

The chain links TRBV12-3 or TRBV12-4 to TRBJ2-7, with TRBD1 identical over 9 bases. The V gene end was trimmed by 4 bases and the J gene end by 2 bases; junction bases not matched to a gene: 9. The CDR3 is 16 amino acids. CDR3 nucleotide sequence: TGTGCCAGCAGTTCGACGGGACAGGGCGTTCCCTACGAGCAGTACTTC. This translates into CASSSTGQGVPYEQYF.

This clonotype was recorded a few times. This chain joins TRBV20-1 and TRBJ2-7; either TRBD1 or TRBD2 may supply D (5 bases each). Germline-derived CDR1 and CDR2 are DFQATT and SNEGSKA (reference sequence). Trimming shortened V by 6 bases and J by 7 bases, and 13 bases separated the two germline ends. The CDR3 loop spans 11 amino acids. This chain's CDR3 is CSAQGVREQYF. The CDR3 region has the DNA TGCAGTGCGCAGGGAGTACGGGAGCAGTACTTC.

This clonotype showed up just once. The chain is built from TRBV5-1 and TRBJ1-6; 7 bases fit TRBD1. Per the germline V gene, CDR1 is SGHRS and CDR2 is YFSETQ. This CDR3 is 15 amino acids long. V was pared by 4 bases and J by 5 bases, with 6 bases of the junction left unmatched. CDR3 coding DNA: TGCGCCAGCAGCCCACAGGGGTTCAATAATTCACCCCTCCACTTT. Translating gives CASSPQGFNNSPLHF. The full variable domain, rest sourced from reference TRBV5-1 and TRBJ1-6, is KAGVTQTPRYLIKTRGQQVTLSCSPISGHRSVSWYQQTPGQGLQFLFEYFSETQRNKGNFPGRFSGRQFSNSRSEMNVSTLELGDSALYLCASSPQGFNNSPLHFGNGTRLTVT.

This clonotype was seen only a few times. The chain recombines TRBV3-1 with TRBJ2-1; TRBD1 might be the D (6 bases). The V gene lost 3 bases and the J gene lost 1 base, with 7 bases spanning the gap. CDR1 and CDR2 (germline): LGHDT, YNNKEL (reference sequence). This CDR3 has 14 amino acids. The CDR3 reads CASSHTGSYNEQFF. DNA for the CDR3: TGTGCCAGCAGCCATACAGGGTCCTACAATGAGCAGTTCTTC.

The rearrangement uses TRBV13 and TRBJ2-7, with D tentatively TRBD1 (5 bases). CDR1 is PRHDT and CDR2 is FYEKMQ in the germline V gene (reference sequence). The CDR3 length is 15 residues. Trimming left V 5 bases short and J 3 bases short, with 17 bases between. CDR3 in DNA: TGTGCCAGCAGCCCCAGGGCTCCACAAATCTACGAGCAGTACTTC. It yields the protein CASSPRAPQIYEQYF.

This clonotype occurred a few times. CDR3: CASSLSAGLISPLHF. The CDR3 coding sequence is TGTGCCAGCTCATTGTCTGCGGGGCTAATCTCACCCCTCCACTTT. The chain uses TRBV18 and TRBJ1-6; a weak D match, TRBD1 (5 bases). V lost 5 bases, J lost 10 bases, and 18 bases lay in between. The CDR3 length is 15 residues. Per the germline V gene, CDR1 is KGHSH and CDR2 is LQKENI.

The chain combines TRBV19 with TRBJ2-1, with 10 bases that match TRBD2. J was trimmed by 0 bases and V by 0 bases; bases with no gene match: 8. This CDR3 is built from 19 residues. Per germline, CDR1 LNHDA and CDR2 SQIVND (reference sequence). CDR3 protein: CASSIEGPSGSFSYNEQFF. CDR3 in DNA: TGTGCCAGTAGTATAGAAGGTCCTAGCGGGAGTTTCTCCTACAATGAGCAGTTCTTC.

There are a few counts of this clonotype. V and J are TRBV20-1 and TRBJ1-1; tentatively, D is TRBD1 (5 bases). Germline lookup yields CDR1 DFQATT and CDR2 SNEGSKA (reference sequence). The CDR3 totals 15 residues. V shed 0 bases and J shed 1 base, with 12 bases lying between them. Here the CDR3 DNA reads TGCAGTGCTAGAGATCAGGCGGGGGGGAACACTGAAGCTTTCTTT. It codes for CSARDQAGGNTEAFF.

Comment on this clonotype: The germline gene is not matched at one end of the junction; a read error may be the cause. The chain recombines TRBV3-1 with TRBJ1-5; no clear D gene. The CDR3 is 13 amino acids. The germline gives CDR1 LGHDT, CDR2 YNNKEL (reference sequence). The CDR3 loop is CTSSQSRVQPQHF. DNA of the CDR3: TGTACCAGCAGTCAGTCGAGGGTGCAGCCCCAGCATTTT.

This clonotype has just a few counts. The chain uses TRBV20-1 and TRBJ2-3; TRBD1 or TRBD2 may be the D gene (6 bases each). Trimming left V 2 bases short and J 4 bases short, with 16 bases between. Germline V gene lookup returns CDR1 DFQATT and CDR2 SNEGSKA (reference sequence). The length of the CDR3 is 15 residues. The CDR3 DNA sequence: TGCAGTGCTAGATTCGCCAGGGGAGGACCAGATACGCAGTATTTT. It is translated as CSARFARGGPDTQYF.

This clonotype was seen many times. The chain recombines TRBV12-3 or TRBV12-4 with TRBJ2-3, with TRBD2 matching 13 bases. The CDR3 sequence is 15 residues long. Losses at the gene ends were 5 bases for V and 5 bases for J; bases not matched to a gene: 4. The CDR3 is CASSPRLAGGDTQYF. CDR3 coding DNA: TGTGCCAGCAGTCCCCGACTAGCGGGGGGAGATACGCAGTATTTT.

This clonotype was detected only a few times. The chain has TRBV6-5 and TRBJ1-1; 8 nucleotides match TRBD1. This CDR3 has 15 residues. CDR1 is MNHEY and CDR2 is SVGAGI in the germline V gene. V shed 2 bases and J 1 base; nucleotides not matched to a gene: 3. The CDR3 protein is CASSYQDRANTEAFF. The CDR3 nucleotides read TGTGCCAGCAGTTACCAGGACAGGGCGAACACTGAAGCTTTCTTT.

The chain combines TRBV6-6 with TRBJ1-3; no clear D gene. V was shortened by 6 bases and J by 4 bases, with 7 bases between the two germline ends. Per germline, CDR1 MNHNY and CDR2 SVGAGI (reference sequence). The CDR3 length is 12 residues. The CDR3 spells CASRIEGNTIYF. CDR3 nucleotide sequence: TGTGCCAGCAGAATTGAGGGAAACACCATATATTTT.

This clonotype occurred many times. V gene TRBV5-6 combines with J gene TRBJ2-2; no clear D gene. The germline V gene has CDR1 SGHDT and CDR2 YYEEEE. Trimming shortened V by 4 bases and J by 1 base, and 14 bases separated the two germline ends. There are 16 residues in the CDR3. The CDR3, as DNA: TGTGCCAGCAGCCGTCCAGTAGGGCTGAACACCGGGGAGCTGTTTTTT. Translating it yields CASSRPVGLNTGELFF. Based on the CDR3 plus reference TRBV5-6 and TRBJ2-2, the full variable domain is DAGVTQSPTHLIKTRGQQVTLRCSPKSGHDTVSWYQQALGQGPQFIFQYYEEEERQRGNFPDRFSGHQFPNYSSELNVNALLLGDSALYLCASSRPVGLNTGELFFGEGSRLTVL.

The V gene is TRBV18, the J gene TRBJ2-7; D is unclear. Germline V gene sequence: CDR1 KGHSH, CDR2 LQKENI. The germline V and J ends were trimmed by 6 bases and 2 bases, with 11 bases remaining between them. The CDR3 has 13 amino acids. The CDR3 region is CASSYQAAYEQYF. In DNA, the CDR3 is TGTGCCAGCTCGTATCAGGCCGCCTACGAGCAGTACTTC.

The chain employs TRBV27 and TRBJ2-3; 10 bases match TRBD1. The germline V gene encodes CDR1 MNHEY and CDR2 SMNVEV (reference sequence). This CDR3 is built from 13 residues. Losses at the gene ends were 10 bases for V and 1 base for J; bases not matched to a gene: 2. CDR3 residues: CATGTGGTDTQYF. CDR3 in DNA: TGTGCCACCGGGACAGGGGGCACAGATACGCAGTATTTT.

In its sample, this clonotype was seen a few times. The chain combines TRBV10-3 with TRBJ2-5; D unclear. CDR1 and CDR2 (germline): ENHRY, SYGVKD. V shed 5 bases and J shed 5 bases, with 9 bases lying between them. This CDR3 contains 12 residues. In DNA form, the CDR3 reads TGTGCCATCAGTCCAGTGGGGGAGACCCAGTACTTC. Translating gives CAISPVGETQYF.

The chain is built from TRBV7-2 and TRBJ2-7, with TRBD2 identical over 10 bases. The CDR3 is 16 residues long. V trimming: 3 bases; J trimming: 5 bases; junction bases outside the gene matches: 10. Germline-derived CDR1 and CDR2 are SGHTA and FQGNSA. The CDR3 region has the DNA TGTGCCAGCAGCTTCGCCGGGACTAGCGCGAGAAACGAGCAGTACTTC. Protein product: CASSFAGTSARNEQYF.

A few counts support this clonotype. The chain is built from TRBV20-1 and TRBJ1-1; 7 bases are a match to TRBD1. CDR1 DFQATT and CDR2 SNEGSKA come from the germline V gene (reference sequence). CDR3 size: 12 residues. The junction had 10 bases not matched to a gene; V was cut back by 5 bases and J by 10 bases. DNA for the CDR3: TGCAGTGCTTCAAATGACAGGGTGGTAGCTTTCTTT. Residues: CSASNDRVVAFF.

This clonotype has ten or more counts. Written as DNA, the CDR3 is TGCAGTGCTACTCCCGGGACTCTCAGCACAGATACGCAGTATTTT. It yields the protein CSATPGTLSTDTQYF. The rearrangement uses TRBV20-1 and TRBJ2-3; maybe TRBD2 (6 bases). CDR3 length equals 15 residues. Germline V lookup: CDR1 DFQATT, CDR2 SNEGSKA (reference sequence). V was trimmed by 4 bases and J by 0 bases, leaving 14 bases between them.

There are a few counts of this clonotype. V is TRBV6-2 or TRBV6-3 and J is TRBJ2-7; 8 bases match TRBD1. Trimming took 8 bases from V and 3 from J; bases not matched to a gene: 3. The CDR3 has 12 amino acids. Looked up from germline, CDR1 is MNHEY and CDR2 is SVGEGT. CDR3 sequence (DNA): TGTGCCAGCCGGGACAGGCTCTACGAGCAGTACTTC. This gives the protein CASRDRLYEQYF.

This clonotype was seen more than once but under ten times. The CDR3 loop reads CASSWGGQGKSPAFF. The CDR3 DNA follows: TGTGCCAGCAGCTGGGGGGGACAGGGGAAATCCCCAGCTTTCTTT. The chain carries TRBV7-9 and TRBJ1-1; 10 bases fit TRBD1. The V gene end was trimmed by 4 bases and the J gene end by 10 bases; junction bases not matched to a gene: 12. Germline CDR1 reads SEHNR; CDR2 reads FQNEAQ (reference sequence). This CDR3 is built from 15 residues.